What follows describes a single T cell receptor (beta chain). The antigen is not known. This CDR3 has 14 amino acids. CDR1 SGHVS and CDR2 FNYEAQ come from the germline V gene. The ends lost 5 bases at V and 3 bases at J; junction bases unmatched: 4. This specimen belongs to a study of cytomegalovirus exposure and HLA in healthy donors. Points from the study as a whole: In vitro data verified three CMV-associated chains as specific for CMV antigens. By HLA locus, TCR association rates varied in a later analysis, with DRB1 showing the most and HLA-C the fewest. Investigators reported around 150 TCR beta chains as tied to cytomegalovirus.

PCR involved 60 Vbeta and 13 Jbeta primers. TCRdb keeps only in-frame clones here, not all; method: immunoSEQ multiplex PCR. The sample yields roughly 140,000 clones, 79% seen once. The V gene is TRBV7-6, the J gene TRBJ1-5, with 7 bases matching TRBD1. The source of this sequence is a human donor in good health. Sequenced input: PBMCs. The CDR3 sequence is CASSTTGVNQPQHF. DNA of the CDR3: TGTGCCAGCAGCACCACAGGGGTCAATCAGCCCCAGCATTTT.